The 18 T cell receptor beta chains given below trace back to one sample, sequenced in a study of cytomegalovirus exposure and HLA in healthy donors. Both 60 Vbeta primers and 13 Jbeta primers went into the PCR. Sequencing was performed with immunoSEQ multiplex PCR; in TCRdb, only in-frame clones are kept and a portion is missing. The table shows a few hundred thousand clones, with approximately 90% occurring only once. Sequencing was carried out using PBMCs. Source of these receptors: a young woman in good health and CMV-seronegative.

This chain joins TRBV10-2 and TRBJ2-5; TRBD2 might be the D (7 bases). V lost 3 bases and J lost 0, with 11 bases in between. Germline CDR1 is WSHSY and CDR2 is SAAADI. The CDR3 spans 15 residues. DNA for the CDR3: TGCGCCAGCAGTGACCCCGGGGGGCACCAAGAGACCCAGTACTTC. This translates into CASSDPGGHQETQYF.

This chain joins TRBV13 and TRBJ2-3; 7 nucleotides agree with TRBD1. The length of the CDR3 is 15 residues. The germline V gene encodes CDR1 PRHDT and CDR2 FYEKMQ (reference sequence). Trimming removed 5 bases from V and 5 bases from J; junction bases left unmatched: 10. Here the CDR3 DNA reads TGTGCCAGCAGCCTCCTCGACAGGGTTAAAGATACGCAGTATTTT. Protein product: CASSLLDRVKDTQYF. The variable domain in full, with the rest retrieved from reference TRBV13 and TRBJ2-3, is AAGVIQSPRHLIKEKRETATLKCYPIPRHDTVYWYQQGPGQDPQFLISFYEKMQSDKGSIPDRFSAQQFSDYHSELNMSSLELGDSALYFCASSLLDRVKDTQYFGPGTRLTVL.

The chain has TRBV7-9 and TRBJ2-5; D possibly corresponds to TRBD2 (6 bases). CDR1 and CDR2 from the germline V gene are SEHNR and FQNEAQ (reference sequence). The V end lost 5 bases, the J end lost 1 base, and 14 bases lay between the germline ends. The CDR3 extends over 15 amino acids. This CDR3 reads CASSRYSGLQETQYF. CDR3 sequence (DNA): TGTGCCAGCAGCCGATACTCGGGACTCCAAGAGACCCAGTACTTC. Using reference TRBV7-9 and TRBJ2-5 for the parts outside the CDR3, the full variable domain is DTGVSQNPRHKITKRGQNVTFRCDPISEHNRLYWYRQTLGQGPEFLTYFQNEAQLEKSRLLSDRFSAERPKGSFSTLEIQRTEQGDSAMYLCASSRYSGLQETQYFGPGTRLLVL.

The CDR3 region is CASTLSPLAAGTYNEQFF. In DNA form, the CDR3 reads TGTGCCAGTACCCTATCCCCGTTAGCGGCGGGGACCTACAATGAGCAGTTCTTC. V gene TRBV19 combines with J gene TRBJ2-1, with a possible D match to TRBD2 (6 bases). This CDR3 is 18 amino acids long. Germline values: CDR1 LNHDA, CDR2 SQIVND (reference sequence). V was shortened by 7 bases and J by 2 bases, with 24 bases between the two germline ends.

The chain employs TRBV6-5 and TRBJ1-3, with D possibly matching TRBD1 (5 bases). The CDR3 has 15 amino acids. Germline CDR1 MNHEY, CDR2 SVGAGI. V lost 0 bases, J lost 7 bases, and 13 bases lay in between. The DNA for the CDR3 is TGTGCCAGCAGTTACTCGCGGCAGGGTAGCAACACCATATATTTT. It specifies CASSYSRQGSNTIYF.

The genes are TRBV6-5 and TRBJ2-7; TRBD2 matches at 9 bases. The CDR3 is 15 residues long. V gave up 2 bases and J gave up 3 bases; unmatched junction bases: 5. Germline V CDR1 and CDR2: MNHEY, SVGAGI. The CDR3 coding sequence is TGTGCCAGCAGTTACGGGCCTAGCGGGGACTACGAGCAGTACTTC. This encodes CASSYGPSGDYEQYF.

For this clone: The junction does not match germline at one end; this may be a read error. The gene calls are TRBV11-3 and TRBJ1-5; no clear D gene. The CDR3 extends over 14 amino acids. In germline, CDR1 is SGHNT, CDR2 YENEEA. In nucleotides, the CDR3 is TGTGCCAGCAGCATAGAGGGAGCCAATCAGCCCCAGCATTTT. It yields the protein CASSIEGANQPQHF.

V usage is TRBV13 and J usage is TRBJ1-2; the match to TRBD1 covers 7 bases. CDR3 length: 13 amino acids. V was pared by 3 bases and J by 5 bases, with 3 bases of the junction left unmatched. CDR1 is PRHDT and CDR2 is FYEKMQ in the germline V gene (reference sequence). The CDR3: CASSLGRGYGYTF. The CDR3, as DNA: TGTGCCAGCAGCTTGGGCAGGGGGTATGGCTACACCTTC.

The chain joins TRBV11-3 to TRBJ2-3, with D possibly TRBD2 on 5 matching bases. The germline V gene encodes CDR1 SGHNT and CDR2 YENEEA. The CDR3 covers 15 residues. The germline V and J ends were trimmed by 6 bases and 3 bases, with 16 bases remaining between them. CDR3 DNA sequence: TGTGCCAGCAGTCAAGCGGCGGTGGGAACAGATACGCAGTATTTT. This encodes CASSQAAVGTDTQYF. The variable domain in full, with the rest retrieved from reference TRBV11-3 and TRBJ2-3, is EAGVVQSPRYKIIEKKQPVAFWCNPISGHNTLYWYLQNLGQGPELLIRYENEEAVDDSQLPKDRFSAERLKGVDSTLKIQPAELGDSAVYLCASSQAAVGTDTQYFGPGTRLTVL.

This clone was seen a few times. The chain carries TRBV2 and TRBJ1-4, with 7 bases fitting TRBD1. The germline gives CDR1 SNHLY, CDR2 FYNNEI. The CDR3 runs to 12 residues. The CDR3 here is CFWTGPNEKLFF. CDR3 in DNA: TGTTTTTGGACAGGTCCTAATGAAAAACTGTTTTTT.

The chain is built from TRBV21-1 and TRBJ1-3. TRBV21-1 is recorded as a pseudogene. The CDR3 runs 16 residues. The CDR3 region is CASSKGGRGFRNTIYF. As DNA, the CDR3 is TGTGCCAGCAGCAAGGGGGGTCGGGGGTTTCGAAACACCATATATTTT.

The chain employs TRBV5-1 and TRBJ1-5, with D possibly TRBD1 on 6 matching bases. Germline values: CDR1 SGHRS, CDR2 YFSETQ. This CDR3 is 13 amino acids long. Trimming left V 5 bases short and J 4 bases short, with 10 bases between. The CDR3 nucleotides read TGCGCCAGCAGACAGGGAGAAAATCAGCCCCAGCATTTT. It specifies CASRQGENQPQHF.

The chain employs TRBV7-3 and TRBJ2-7; D might be TRBD2 (6 bases). The germline gives CDR1 SGHTA, CDR2 FQGTGA. V dropped 5 bases and J dropped 5 bases, with 13 bases sitting between them. The CDR3 runs 13 residues. The CDR3 bases are TGTGCCAGCAGCCAGATCGGAGGGAACGAGCAGTACTTC. Translation gives CASSQIGGNEQYF.

The chain couples TRBV9 to TRBJ2-5, with 7 bases identical to TRBD1. Germline V gene data show CDR1 as SGDLS and CDR2 as YYNGEE. CDR3 length: 17 residues. Trimming at V came to 6 bases and at J to 0 bases, leaving 14 bases not matched to a gene. CDR3 protein: CASIKPGQWSYQETQYF. The CDR3 nucleotides read TGTGCCAGCATCAAACCGGGACAGTGGAGCTACCAAGAGACCCAGTACTTC.

This CDR3 is CASSSPRTGHGKAFF. CDR3 coding DNA: TGTGCCAGCAGTTCCCCCCGGACAGGGCACGGAAAAGCTTTCTTT. This chain connects TRBV27 to TRBJ1-1, with 8 bases aligning to TRBD1. Trimming cost V 4 bases and J 9 bases; bases outside gene matches: 13. The CDR3 length is 15 residues. CDR1 and CDR2 (germline): MNHEY, SMNVEV (reference sequence).

The V call is TRBV9, the J call TRBJ2-7, with D possibly matching TRBD1 (6 bases). The CDR3 length is 13 residues. From germline, CDR1 is SGDLS and CDR2 YYNGEE. V lost 7 bases, J lost 2 bases, and 13 bases lay in between. The CDR3 DNA sequence: TGTGCCAGCCGGGCAGGGGTTGCCTACGAGCAGTACTTC. It translates to CASRAGVAYEQYF.

The J gene is TRBJ2-1, the V gene TRBV5-1; 9 positions match TRBD2. Germline V CDR1 and CDR2: SGHRS, YFSETQ. The ends lost 0 bases at V and 8 bases at J; junction bases unmatched: 9. This CDR3 is 16 amino acids long. The chain's CDR3 is CASSLEVGLASHEQFF. The CDR3 DNA reads TGCGCCAGCAGCTTGGAAGTAGGACTAGCGTCCCATGAGCAGTTCTTC.

The chain recombines TRBV7-8 with TRBJ2-5; 9 nucleotides align to TRBD2. The trim removed 1 base at V and 5 bases at J, leaving 11 bases unmatched. The CDR3 extends over 17 amino acids. From germline, CDR1 is SGHVS and CDR2 FQNEAQ. CDR3: CASSLGLLAGHGETQYF. The CDR3 coding sequence is TGTGCCAGCAGCTTAGGTTTACTAGCGGGCCACGGGGAGACCCAGTACTTC.